These 14 T cell receptor beta chains were sequenced from one sample in a study of T-cell memory formation after mild COVID-19 (dated by TCRdb to about 2021). Library prep was done by 5' RACE. The instrument was an Illumina NovaSeq 6000. The public sequencing data were trimmed at Q25 with fastp and processed into clonotypes with MiXCR by TCRdb, which kept only in-frame beta chains. Every distinct CDR3 protein forms one entry, paired with its most common genes and DNA. The sample includes roughly 580,000 distinct CDR3 sequences, with roughly 17% observed a single time. Around 12% of the sample is in the top ten clones. The sample taken for sequencing was PBMCs or a T cell subset sorted from them (not recorded which). The receptors come from an adult woman who had mild COVID-19 (a few samples of this study predate the infection). The sample titles of this study are shuffled in the database, so cell type and time point are left out; the donor was told from shared clones.

The chain couples TRBV12-3 or TRBV12-4 to TRBJ2-3; tentatively, D is TRBD2 (5 bases). This CDR3 has 14 amino acids. Trimming removed 9 bases at V and 2 bases at J, with 15 bases between. The CDR3 here is CASRPEDYTDTQYF. The CDR3 DNA reads TGTGCCAGTAGGCCAGAAGACTACACAGATACGCAGTATTTT.

The CDR3 protein is CASSLPGGGNYGYTF. CDR3 bases: TGTGCCAGCAGCCTACCCGGAGGGGGAAACTATGGCTACACCTTC. This chain uses TRBV28 with TRBJ1-2; D may be TRBD1 (6 bases). V lost 6 bases, J lost 2 bases, and 16 bases lay in between. The length of the CDR3 is 15 residues. The germline gives CDR1 MDHEN, CDR2 SYDVKM.

Only a few counts were recorded for this clonotype. V is TRBV29-1 and J is TRBJ2-2; possible D gene TRBD1, 5 bases. Trimming took off 7 bases at V and 1 base at J, with 13 bases between the two ends. CDR1 is SQVTM, CDR2 ANQGSEA, per germline. The CDR3 covers 14 residues. CDR3 in DNA: TGCAGCGGGACACTTGTTGGGAACACCGGGGAGCTGTTTTTT. Its translation: CSGTLVGNTGELFF.

V usage is TRBV16 and J usage is TRBJ2-7, with D possibly matching TRBD1 (5 bases). The CDR3 is 13 amino acids. Trimming removed 0 bases at V and 6 bases at J, with 9 bases between. CDR1 and CDR2 (germline): KGHSY, FQNENV. CDR3 sequence reads: CASSQSGQGEQYF. The CDR3 DNA reads TGTGCCAGCAGCCAATCGGGGCAGGGCGAGCAGTACTTC.

This clonotype came up a few times. The J gene is TRBJ2-7, the V gene TRBV7-2; D perhaps matches TRBD1 (5 bases). Germline V gene sequence: CDR1 SGHTA, CDR2 FQGNSA. Trimming pared 5 bases from V and 7 bases from J, leaving 24 bases between. The CDR3 runs to 16 residues. The CDR3 loop reads CASSPPRAGPPREQYF. For the CDR3, the DNA is TGTGCCAGCAGCCCTCCCAGGGCAGGCCCCCCTCGGGAGCAGTACTTC.

This clonotype appeared a few times. The junction does not match germline at one end; this may be a read error. For the CDR3, the DNA is TGCAGCGTCGAAGAAGGAGGGGCGCATGAAAAACTGTTTTTT. Translation gives CSVEEGGAHEKLFF. V is TRBV29-1 and J is TRBJ1-4; the D gene is possibly TRBD1 (5 bases). CDR1 is SQVTM, CDR2 ANQGSEA, per germline. The CDR3 loop spans 14 amino acids.

Many counts were recorded for this clonotype. V and J are TRBV7-2 and TRBJ2-2; possible D gene TRBD2, 5 bases. The V and J ends lost 3 bases and 1 base respectively, with 12 bases between them. Germline V gives CDR1 SGHTA, CDR2 FQGNSA. This CDR3 spans 16 amino acids. The chain's CDR3 is CASSLEAGLNTGELFF. The CDR3 DNA follows: TGTGCCAGCAGCTTGGAGGCCGGCTTGAACACCGGGGAGCTGTTTTTT.

The rearrangement links TRBV5-1 to TRBJ2-1, with D perhaps matching TRBD2 (5 bases). The germline V gene has CDR1 SGHRS and CDR2 YFSETQ. Trimming removed 0 bases at V and 1 base at J, with 11 bases between. The CDR3 extends over 16 amino acids. CDR3: CASSLAGSPSYNEQFF. The CDR3 DNA reads TGCGCCAGCAGCTTGGCGGGGTCCCCTTCCTACAATGAGCAGTTCTTC.

The J gene is TRBJ2-7, the V gene TRBV7-2, with D perhaps matching TRBD1 (5 bases). In germline, CDR1 is SGHTA, CDR2 FQGNSA. Trimming shortened V by 6 bases and J by 4 bases, and 22 bases separated the two germline ends. The CDR3 is 16 residues long. The CDR3 loop reads CASSGAADLTPYEQYF. CDR3 DNA sequence: TGTGCCAGCAGTGGGGCAGCCGACCTAACCCCGTACGAGCAGTACTTC.

The chain links TRBV7-9 to TRBJ2-7; 8 positions agree with TRBD2. The trim removed 5 bases at V and 2 bases at J, leaving 11 bases unmatched. This CDR3 is built from 16 residues. Germline CDR1 is SEHNR and CDR2 is FQNEAQ (reference sequence). The CDR3 region has the DNA TGTGCCAGCAGCCCCCCCCGGGCTAGCGGGCCCTACGAGCAGTACTTC. The encoded protein is CASSPPRASGPYEQYF.

The CDR3 sequence: CASSLVVENEQFF. The CDR3 nucleotides are TGTGCCAGCAGCTTGGTAGTGGAGAATGAGCAGTTCTTC. The chain couples TRBV7-9 to TRBJ2-1; no reliable D call. Germline loops: CDR1 SEHNR, CDR2 FQNEAQ (reference sequence). The CDR3 spans 13 residues. Trimming left V 3 bases short and J 7 bases short, with 10 bases between.

This clonotype was seen more than once but under ten times. V is TRBV20-1 and J is TRBJ2-7; D is possibly TRBD1 (5 bases). This CDR3 contains 14 residues. The germline CDR1 and CDR2 sequences are DFQATT and SNEGSKA (reference sequence). V lost 6 bases, J lost 0 bases, and 15 bases lay in between. The CDR3 sequence: CSAVDIRSSYEQYF. Written as DNA, the CDR3 is TGCAGTGCCGTGGACATTAGGAGCTCCTACGAGCAGTACTTC.

The gene calls are TRBV7-2 and TRBJ1-2; possible D gene TRBD1, 6 bases. CDR1 and CDR2 (germline): SGHTA, FQGNSA. The CDR3 contains 15 residues. Trimming took off 1 base at V and 2 bases at J, with 11 bases between the two ends. The CDR3 spells CASSLGSQGNYGYTF. Here the CDR3 DNA reads TGTGCCAGCAGCTTAGGTAGCCAGGGGAACTATGGCTACACCTTC.

The rearrangement links TRBV30 to TRBJ1-2; 10 nucleotides line up with TRBD1. With 3 bases clipped from V and 3 bases from J, the junction kept 13 bases outside the gene matches. Looked up from germline, CDR1 is GTSNPN and CDR2 is SVGIG (reference sequence). This CDR3 spans 17 amino acids. CDR3 residues: CAWRDDGTGAPDYGYTF. CDR3 nucleotide sequence: TGTGCCTGGAGGGACGACGGGACAGGGGCACCCGACTATGGCTACACCTTC.